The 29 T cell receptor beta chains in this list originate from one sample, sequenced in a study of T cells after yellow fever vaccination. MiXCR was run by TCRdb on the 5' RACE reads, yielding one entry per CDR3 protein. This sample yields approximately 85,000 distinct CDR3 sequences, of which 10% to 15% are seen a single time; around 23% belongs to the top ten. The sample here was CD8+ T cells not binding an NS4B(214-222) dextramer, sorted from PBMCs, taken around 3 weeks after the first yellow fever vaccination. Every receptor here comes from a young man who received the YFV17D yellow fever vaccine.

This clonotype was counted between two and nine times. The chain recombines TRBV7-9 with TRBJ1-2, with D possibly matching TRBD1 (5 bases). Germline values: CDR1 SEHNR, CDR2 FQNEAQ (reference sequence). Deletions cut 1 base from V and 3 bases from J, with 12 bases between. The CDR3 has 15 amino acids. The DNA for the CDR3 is TGTGCCAGCAGCTTAGAAGGGACCCTTTACTATGGCTACACCTTC. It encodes CASSLEGTLYYGYTF.

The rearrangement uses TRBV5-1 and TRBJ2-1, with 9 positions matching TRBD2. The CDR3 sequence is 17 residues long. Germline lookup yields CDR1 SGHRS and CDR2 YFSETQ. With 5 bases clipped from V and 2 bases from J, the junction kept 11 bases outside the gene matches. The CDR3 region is CASRSRGGSGTYNEQFF. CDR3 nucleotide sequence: TGCGCCAGCAGATCGCGGGGGGGCTCTGGAACCTACAATGAGCAGTTCTTC.

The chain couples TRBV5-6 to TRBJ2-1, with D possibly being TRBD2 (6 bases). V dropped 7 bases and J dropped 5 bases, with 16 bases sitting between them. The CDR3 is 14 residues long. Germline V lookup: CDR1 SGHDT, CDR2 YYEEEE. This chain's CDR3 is CASQAVGEDNEQFF. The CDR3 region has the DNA TGTGCCAGCCAAGCAGTAGGGGAGGACAATGAGCAGTTCTTC.

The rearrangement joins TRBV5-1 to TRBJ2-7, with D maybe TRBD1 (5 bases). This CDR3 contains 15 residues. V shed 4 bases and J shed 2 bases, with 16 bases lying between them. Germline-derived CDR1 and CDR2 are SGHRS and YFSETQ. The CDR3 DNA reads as TGCGCCAGCAGCCTCTCTTCTGGGGCGGCCTACGAGCAGTACGTC. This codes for CASSLSSGAAYEQYV.

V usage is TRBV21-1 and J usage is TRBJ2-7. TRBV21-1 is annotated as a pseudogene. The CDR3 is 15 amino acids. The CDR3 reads CASSKVPGCPYEQYV. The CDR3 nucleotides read TGTGCCAGCAGCAAAGTTCCAGGGTGCCCCTACGAGCAGTACGTC.

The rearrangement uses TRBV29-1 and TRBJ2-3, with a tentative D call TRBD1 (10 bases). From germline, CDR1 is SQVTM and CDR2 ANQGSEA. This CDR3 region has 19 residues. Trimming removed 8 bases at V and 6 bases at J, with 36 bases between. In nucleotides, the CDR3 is TGCAGCATTGCTTCGACAGGGGGCCTAGCGGGGTCCGGGCTGGATACGCAGTATTTT. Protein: CSIASTGGLAGSGLDTQYF.

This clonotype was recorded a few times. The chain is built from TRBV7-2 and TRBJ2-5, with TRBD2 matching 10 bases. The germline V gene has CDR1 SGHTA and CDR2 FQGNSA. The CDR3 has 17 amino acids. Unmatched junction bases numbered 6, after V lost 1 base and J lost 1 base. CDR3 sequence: CASSLVLAGALQETQYF. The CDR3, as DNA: TGTGCCAGCAGCTTAGTGCTAGCGGGGGCTCTCCAAGAGACCCAGTACTTC.

CDR3 sequence (DNA): TGTGCCAGCAGTAACGGGGGGTTCACCTACAATGAGCAGTTCTTC. Its translation is CASSNGGFTYNEQFF. V gene TRBV6-5 combines with J gene TRBJ2-1; 7 positions match TRBD2. Germline lookup yields CDR1 MNHEY and CDR2 SVGAGI. The CDR3 totals 15 residues. V lost 5 bases to trimming and J lost 2 bases; unmatched junction nucleotides: 6.

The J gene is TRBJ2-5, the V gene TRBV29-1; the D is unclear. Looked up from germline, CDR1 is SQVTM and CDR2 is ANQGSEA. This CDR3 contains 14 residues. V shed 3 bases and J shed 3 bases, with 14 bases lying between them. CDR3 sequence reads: CSVEGGRWEETQYF. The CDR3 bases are TGCAGCGTTGAGGGCGGAAGGTGGGAAGAGACCCAGTACTTC.

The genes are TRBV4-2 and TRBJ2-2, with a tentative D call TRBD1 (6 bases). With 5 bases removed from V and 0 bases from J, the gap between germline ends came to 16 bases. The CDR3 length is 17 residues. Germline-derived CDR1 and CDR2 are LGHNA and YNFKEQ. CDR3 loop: CASSSPGQTANTGELFF. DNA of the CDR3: TGTGCCAGCAGCTCGCCAGGACAGACAGCGAACACCGGGGAGCTGTTTTTT.

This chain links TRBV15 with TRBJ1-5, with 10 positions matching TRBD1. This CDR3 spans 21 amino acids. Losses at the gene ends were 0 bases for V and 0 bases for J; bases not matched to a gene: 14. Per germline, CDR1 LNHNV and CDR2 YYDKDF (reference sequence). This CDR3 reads CATSRERVGQGDAYSNQPQHF. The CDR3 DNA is TGTGCCACCAGCAGAGAAAGAGTAGGACAGGGGGATGCGTATAGCAATCAGCCCCAGCATTTT. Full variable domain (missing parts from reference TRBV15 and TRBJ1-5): DAMVIQNPRYQVTQFGKPVTLSCSQTLNHNVMYWYQQKSSQAPKLLFHYYDKDFNNEADTPDNFQSRRPNTSFCFLDIRSPGLGDTAMYLCATSRERVGQGDAYSNQPQHFGDGTRLSIL.

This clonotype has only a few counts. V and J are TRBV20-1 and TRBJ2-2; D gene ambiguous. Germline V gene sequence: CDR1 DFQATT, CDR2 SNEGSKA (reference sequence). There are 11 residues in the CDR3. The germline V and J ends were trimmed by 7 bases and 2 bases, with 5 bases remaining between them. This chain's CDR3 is CSGLNTGELFF. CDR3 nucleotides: TGCAGTGGACTTAACACCGGGGAGCTGTTTTTT.

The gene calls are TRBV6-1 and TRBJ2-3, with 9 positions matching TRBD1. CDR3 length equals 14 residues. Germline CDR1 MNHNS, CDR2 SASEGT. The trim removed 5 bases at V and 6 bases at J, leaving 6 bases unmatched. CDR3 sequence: CASSTGQGADTQYF. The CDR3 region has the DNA TGTGCCAGCAGTACGGGACAGGGAGCGGATACGCAGTATTTT.

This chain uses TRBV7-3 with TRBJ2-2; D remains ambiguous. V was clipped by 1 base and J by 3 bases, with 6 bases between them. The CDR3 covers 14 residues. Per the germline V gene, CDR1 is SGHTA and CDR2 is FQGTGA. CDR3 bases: TGTGCCAGCAGCTTAAGCACGTACACCGGGGAGCTGTTTTTT. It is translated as CASSLSTYTGELFF. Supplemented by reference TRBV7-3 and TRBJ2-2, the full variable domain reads GAGVSQTPSNKVTEKGKYVELRCDPISGHTALYWYRQSLGQGPEFLIYFQGTGAADDSGLPNDRFFAVRPEGSVSTLKIQRTERGDSAVYLCASSLSTYTGELFFGEGSRLTVL.

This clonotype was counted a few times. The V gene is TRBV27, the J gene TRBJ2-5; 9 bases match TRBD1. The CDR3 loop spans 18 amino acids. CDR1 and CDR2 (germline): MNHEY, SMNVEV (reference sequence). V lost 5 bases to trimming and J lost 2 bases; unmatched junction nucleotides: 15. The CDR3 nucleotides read TGTGCCAGCAGTCTGCAACCTACAGGGGGCCCACCTCAAGAGACCCAGTACTTC. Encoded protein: CASSLQPTGGPPQETQYF.

The CDR3 region is CSVVAGGSPGTGELFF. The CDR3 DNA is TGCAGCGTTGTAGCGGGGGGGTCCCCGGGAACCGGGGAGCTGTTTTTT. This sequence joins TRBV29-1 and TRBJ2-2; 11 bases are shared with TRBD2. The V gene's germline CDR1 is SQVTM and CDR2 ANQGSEA. V was pared by 4 bases and J by 5 bases, with 9 bases of the junction left unmatched. The CDR3 extends over 16 amino acids.

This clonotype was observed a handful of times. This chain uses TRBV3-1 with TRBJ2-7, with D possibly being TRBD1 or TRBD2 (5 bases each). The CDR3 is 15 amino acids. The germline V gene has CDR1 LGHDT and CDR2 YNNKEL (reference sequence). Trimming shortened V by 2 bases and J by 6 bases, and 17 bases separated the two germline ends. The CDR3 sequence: CASSQPKGWGIEQYF. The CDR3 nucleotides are TGTGCCAGCAGCCAACCCAAGGGTTGGGGGATCGAGCAGTACTTC.

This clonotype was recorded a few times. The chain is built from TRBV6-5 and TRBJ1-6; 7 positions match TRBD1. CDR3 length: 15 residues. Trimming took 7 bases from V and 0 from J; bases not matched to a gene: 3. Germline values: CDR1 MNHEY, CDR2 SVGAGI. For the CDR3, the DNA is TGTGCCAGCAAGACAGGGAGCTCCTATAATTCACCCCTCCACTTT. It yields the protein CASKTGSSYNSPLHF.

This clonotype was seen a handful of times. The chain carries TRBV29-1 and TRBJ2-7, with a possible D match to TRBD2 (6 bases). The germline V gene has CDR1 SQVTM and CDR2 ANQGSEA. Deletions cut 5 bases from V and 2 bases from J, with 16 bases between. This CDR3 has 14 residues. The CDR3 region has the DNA TGCAGCGTTATTACCGGGACTCACCCCTACGAGCAGTACGTC. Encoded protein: CSVITGTHPYEQYV.

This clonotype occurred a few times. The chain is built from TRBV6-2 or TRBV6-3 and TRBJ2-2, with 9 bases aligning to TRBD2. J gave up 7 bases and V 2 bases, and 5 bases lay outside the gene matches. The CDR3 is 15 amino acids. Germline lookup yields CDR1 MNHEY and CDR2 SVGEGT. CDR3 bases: TGTGCCAGCAGTTACCCTAGCGGGGTCGGCGGGGAGCTGTTTTTT. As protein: CASSYPSGVGGELFF.

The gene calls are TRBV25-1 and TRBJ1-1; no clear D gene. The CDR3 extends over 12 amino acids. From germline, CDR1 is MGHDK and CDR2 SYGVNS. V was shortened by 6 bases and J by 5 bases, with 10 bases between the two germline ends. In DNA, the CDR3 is TGTGCCAGCAGGGACCCAGGTACTGAAGCTTTCTTT. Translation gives CASRDPGTEAFF. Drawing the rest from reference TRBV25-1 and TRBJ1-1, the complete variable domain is EADIYQTPRYLVIGTGKKITLECSQTMGHDKMYWYQQDPGMELHLIHYSYGVNSTEKGDLSSESTVSRIRTEHFPLTLESARPSHTSQYLCASRDPGTEAFFGQGTRLTVV.

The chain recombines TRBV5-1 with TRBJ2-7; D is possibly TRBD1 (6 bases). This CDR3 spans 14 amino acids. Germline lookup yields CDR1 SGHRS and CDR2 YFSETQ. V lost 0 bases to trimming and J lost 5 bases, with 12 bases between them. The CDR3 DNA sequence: TGCGCCAGCAGCTTGGAACGGACAGAGAACGAGCAGTACTTC. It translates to CASSLERTENEQYF.

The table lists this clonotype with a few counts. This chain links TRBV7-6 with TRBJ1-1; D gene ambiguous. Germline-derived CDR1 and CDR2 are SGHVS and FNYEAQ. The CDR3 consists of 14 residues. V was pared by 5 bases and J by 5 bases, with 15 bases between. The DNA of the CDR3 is TGTGCCAGCAGCAGTCCAAGCGGTGGGACTGAAGCTTTCTTT. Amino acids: CASSSPSGGTEAFF.

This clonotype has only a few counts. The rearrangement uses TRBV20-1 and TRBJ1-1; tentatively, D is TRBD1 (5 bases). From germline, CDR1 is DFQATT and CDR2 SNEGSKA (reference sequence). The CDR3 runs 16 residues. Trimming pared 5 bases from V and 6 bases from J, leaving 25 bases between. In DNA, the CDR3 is TGCAGTGCTTCCTACCCCGGAACAGGTCGTCGCGCTGAAGCTTTCTTT. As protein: CSASYPGTGRRAEAFF.

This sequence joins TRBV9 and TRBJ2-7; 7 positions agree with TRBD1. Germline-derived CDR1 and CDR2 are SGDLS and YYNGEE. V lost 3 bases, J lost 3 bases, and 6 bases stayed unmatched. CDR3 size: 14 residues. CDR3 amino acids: CASSGRDSFYEQYF. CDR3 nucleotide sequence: TGTGCCAGCAGCGGCCGGGACAGTTTCTACGAGCAGTACTTC. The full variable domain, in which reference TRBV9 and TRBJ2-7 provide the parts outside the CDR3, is DSGVTQTPKHLITATGQRVTLRCSPRSGDLSVYWYQQSLDQGLQFLIQYYNGEERAKGNILERFSAQQFPDLHSELNLSSLELGDSALYFCASSGRDSFYEQYFGPGTRLTVT.

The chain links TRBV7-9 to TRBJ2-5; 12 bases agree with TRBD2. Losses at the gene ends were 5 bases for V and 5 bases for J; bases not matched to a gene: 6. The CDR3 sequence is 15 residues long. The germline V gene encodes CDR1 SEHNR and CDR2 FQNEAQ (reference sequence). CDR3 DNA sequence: TGTGCCAGCAGCCCACTAGCGGGGGGCAGGGAGACCCAGTACTTC. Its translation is CASSPLAGGRETQYF.

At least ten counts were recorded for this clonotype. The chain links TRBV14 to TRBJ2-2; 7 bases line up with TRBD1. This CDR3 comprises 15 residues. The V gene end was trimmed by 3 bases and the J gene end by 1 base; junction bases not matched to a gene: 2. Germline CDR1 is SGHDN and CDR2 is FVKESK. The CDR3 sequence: CASSHWTGNTGELFF. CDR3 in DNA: TGTGCCAGCAGCCACTGGACAGGGAACACCGGGGAGCTGTTTTTT.

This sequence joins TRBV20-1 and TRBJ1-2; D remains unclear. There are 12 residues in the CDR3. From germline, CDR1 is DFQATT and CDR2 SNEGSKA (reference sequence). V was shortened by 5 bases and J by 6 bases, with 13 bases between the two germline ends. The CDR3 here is CSARVTLHGYTF. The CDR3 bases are TGCAGTGCTCGGGTCACTCTCCATGGCTACACCTTC.

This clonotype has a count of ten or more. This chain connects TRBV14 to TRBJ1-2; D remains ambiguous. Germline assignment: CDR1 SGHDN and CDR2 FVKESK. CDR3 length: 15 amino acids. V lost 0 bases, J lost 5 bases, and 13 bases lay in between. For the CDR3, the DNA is TGTGCCAGCAGCCAAGATGGCAGAGAGAGTTATGGCTACACCTTC. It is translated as CASSQDGRESYGYTF.